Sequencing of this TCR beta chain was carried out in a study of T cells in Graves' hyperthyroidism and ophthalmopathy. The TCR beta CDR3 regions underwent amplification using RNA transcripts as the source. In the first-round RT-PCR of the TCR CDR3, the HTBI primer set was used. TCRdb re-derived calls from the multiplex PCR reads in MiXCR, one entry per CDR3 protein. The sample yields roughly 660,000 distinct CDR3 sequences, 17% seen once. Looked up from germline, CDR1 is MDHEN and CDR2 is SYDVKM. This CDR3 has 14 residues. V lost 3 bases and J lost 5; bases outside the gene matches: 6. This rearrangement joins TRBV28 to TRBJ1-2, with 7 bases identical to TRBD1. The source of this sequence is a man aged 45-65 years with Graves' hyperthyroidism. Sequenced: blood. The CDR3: CASSLTGTWYGYTF. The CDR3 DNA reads TGTGCCAGCAGTTTGACAGGGACTTGGTATGGCTACACCTTC.